This TCR beta chain was obtained from a study of cytomegalovirus exposure and HLA in healthy donors. The PCR ran on 60 Vbeta and 13 Jbeta primers. The protocol was immunoSEQ multiplex PCR, while the TCRdb copy is restricted to in-frame clones and leaves out a portion. The sample contains 150,000 or so clones, about three quarters of which appear only once. Trimming stripped 3 bases from V and 4 bases from J, with 10 bases between. From germline, CDR1 is SGHAT and CDR2 FQNNGV. The CDR3 has 14 amino acids. Material for sequencing was PBMCs. The gene calls are TRBV11-2 and TRBJ1-3; D gene uncertain. The receptor was derived from a middle-aged man in good health and CMV-seropositive. The CDR3 sequence: CASSFAGYGNTIYF. The CDR3, as DNA: TGTGCCAGCAGCTTCGCGGGTTACGGAAACACCATATATTTT.